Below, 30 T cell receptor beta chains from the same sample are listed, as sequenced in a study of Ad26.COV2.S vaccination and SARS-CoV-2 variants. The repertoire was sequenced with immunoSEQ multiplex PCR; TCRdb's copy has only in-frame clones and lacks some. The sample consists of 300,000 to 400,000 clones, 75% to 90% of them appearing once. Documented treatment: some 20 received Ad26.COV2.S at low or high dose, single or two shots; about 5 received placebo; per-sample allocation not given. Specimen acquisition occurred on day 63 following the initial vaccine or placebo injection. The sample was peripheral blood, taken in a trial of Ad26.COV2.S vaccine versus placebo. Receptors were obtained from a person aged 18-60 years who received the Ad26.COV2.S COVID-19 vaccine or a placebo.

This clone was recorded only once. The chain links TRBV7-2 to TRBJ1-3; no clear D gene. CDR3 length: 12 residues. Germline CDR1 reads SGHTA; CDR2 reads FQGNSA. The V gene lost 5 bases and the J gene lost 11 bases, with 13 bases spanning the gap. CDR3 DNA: TGTGCCAGCAGCGCAGACTGGCCCCCCATATATTTT. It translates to CASSADWPPIYF.

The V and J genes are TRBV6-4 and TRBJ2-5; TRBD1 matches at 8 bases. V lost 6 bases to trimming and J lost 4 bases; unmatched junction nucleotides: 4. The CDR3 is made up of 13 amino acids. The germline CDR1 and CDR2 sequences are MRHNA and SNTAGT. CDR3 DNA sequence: TGTGCCAGCAGCCCGACAGGGGCAGAGACCCAGTACTTC. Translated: CASSPTGAETQYF.

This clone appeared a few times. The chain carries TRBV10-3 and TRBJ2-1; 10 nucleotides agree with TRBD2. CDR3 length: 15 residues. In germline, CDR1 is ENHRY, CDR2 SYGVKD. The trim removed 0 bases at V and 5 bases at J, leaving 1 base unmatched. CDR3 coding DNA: TGTGCCATCAGTGAGTCTAGCGGGGGGAACAATGAGCAGTTCTTC. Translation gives CAISESSGGNNEQFF.

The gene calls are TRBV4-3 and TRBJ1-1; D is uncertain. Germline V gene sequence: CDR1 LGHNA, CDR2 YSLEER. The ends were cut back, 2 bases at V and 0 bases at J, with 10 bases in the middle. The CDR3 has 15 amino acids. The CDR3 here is CASSQLREVNTEAFF. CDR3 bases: TGCGCCAGCAGCCAACTCCGGGAGGTGAACACTGAAGCTTTCTTT.

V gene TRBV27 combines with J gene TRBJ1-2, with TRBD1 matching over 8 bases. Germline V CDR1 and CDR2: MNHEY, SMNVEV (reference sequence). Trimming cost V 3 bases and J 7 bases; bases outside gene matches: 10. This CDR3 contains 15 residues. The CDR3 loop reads CASSFGQGRMGGYTF. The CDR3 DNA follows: TGTGCCAGCAGTTTCGGACAGGGTAGAATGGGTGGCTACACCTTC.

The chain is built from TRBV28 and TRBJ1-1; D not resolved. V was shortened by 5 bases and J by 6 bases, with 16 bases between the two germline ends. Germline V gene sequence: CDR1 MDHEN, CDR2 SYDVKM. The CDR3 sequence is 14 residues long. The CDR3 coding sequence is TGTGCCAGCAGTCTGTACGGGGTGGTTCCTGAAGCTTTCTTT. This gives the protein CASSLYGVVPEAFF. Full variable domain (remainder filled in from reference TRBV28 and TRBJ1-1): DVKVTQSSRYLVKRTGEKVFLECVQDMDHENMFWYRQDPGLGLRLIYFSYDVKMKEKGDIPEGYSVSREKKERFSLILESASTNQTSMYLCASSLYGVVPEAFFGQGTRLTVV.

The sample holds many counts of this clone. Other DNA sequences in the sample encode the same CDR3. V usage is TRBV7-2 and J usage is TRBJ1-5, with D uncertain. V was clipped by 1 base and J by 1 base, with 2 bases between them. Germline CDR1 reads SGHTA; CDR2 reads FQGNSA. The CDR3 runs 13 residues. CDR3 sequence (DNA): TGTGCCAGCAGCTTAGAAAGCAATCAGCCCCAGCATTTT. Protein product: CASSLESNQPQHF.

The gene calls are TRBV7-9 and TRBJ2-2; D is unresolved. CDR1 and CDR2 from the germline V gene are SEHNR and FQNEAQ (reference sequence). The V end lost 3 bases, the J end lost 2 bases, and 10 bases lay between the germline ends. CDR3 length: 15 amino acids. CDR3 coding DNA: TGTGCCAGCAGCTTGCAGCCACCTAACACCGGGGAGCTGTTTTTT. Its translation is CASSLQPPNTGELFF.

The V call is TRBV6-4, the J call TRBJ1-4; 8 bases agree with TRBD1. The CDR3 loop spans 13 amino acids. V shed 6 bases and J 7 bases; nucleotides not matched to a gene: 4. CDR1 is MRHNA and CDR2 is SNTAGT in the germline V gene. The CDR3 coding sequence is TGTGCCAGCAGCGCCGGGACAGGTGAAAAACTGTTTTTT. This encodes CASSAGTGEKLFF.

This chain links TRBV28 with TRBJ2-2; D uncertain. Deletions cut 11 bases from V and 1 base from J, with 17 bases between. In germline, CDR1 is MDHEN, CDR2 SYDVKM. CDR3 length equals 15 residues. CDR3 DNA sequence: TGTGCCGGCACCTCCCCCAGGCGGAACACCGGGGAGCTGTTTTTT. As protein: CAGTSPRRNTGELFF.

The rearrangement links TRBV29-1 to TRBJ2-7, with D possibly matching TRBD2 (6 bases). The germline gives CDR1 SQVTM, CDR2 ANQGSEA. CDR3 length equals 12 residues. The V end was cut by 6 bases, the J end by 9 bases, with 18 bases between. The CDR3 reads CSVRDTRERQYF. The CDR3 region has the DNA TGCAGCGTCCGAGATACCCGGGAGAGGCAGTACTTC.

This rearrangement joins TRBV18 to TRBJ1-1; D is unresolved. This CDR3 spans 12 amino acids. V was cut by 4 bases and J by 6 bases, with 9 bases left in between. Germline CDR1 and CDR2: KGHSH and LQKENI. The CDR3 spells CASSLEGAEAFF. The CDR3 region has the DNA TGTGCCAGCTCACTAGAAGGAGCTGAAGCTTTCTTT.

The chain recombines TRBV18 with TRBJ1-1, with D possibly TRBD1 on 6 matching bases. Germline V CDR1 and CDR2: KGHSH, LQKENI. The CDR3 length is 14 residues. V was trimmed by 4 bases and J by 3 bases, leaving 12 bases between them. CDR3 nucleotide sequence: TGTGCCAGCTCACGAGGGGGGGTTGACACTGAAGCTTTCTTT. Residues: CASSRGGVDTEAFF.

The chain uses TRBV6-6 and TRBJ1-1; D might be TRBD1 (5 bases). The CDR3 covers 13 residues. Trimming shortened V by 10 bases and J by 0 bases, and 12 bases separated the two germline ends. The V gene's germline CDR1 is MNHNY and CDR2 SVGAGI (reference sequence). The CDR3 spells CATSGRLNTEAFF. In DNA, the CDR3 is TGTGCCACATCGGGACGGTTGAACACTGAAGCTTTCTTT.

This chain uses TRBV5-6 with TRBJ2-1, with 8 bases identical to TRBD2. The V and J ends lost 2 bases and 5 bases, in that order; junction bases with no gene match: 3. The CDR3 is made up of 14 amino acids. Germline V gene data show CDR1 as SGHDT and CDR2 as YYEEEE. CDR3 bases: TGTGCCAGCAGCTTCGGGGGGGCCCACAATGAGCAGTTCTTC. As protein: CASSFGGAHNEQFF.

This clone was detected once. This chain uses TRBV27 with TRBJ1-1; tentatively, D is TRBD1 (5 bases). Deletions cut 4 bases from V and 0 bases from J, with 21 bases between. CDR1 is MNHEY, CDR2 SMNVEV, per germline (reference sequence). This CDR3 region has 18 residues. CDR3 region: CASSSSWMGVVMNTEAFF. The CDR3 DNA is TGTGCCAGCAGTTCTTCCTGGATGGGGGTCGTAATGAACACTGAAGCTTTCTTT.

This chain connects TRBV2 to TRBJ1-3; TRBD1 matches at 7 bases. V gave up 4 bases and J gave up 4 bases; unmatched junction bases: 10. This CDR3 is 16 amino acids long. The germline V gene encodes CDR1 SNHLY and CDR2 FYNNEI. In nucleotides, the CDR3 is TGTGCCAGCAGTGCCGACGAGGGGGCGAAAGGAAACACCATATATTTT. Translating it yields CASSADEGAKGNTIYF.

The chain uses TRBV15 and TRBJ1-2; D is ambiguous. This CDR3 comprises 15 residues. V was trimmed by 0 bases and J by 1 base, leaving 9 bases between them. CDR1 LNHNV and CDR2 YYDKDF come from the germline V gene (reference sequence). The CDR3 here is CATSRDWDVNYGYTF. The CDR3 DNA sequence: TGTGCCACCAGCAGAGATTGGGATGTTAACTATGGCTACACCTTC.

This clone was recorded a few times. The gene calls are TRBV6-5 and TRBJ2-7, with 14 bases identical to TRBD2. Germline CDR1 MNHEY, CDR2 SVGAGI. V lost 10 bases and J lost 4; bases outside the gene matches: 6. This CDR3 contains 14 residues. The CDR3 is CATIGTSGGYEQYF. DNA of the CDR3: TGTGCCACCATAGGGACTAGCGGGGGATACGAGCAGTACTTC.

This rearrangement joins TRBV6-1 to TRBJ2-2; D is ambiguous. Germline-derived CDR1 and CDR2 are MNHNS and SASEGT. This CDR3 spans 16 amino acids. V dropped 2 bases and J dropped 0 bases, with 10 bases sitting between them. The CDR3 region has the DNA TGTGCCAGCAGTGAACCCCCCCACGCGAACACCGGGGAGCTGTTTTTT. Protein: CASSEPPHANTGELFF.

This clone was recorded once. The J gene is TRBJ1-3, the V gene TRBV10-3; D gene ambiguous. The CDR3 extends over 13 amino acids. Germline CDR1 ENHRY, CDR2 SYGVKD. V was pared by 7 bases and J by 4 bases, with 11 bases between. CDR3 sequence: CAIIGLLGNTIYF. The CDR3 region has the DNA TGTGCCATCATTGGCTTGCTCGGAAACACCATATATTTT.

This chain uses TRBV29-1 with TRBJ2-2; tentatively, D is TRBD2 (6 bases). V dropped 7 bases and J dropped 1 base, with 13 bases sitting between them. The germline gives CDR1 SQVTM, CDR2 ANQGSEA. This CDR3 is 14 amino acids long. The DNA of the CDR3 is TGCAGCGCCGGACGGGAGAAGAACACCGGGGAGCTGTTTTTT. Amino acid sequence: CSAGREKNTGELFF.

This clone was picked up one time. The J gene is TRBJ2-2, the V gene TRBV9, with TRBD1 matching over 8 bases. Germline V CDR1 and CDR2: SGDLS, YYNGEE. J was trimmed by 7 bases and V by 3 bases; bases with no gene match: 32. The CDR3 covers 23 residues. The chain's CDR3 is CASSGLPGQGSRLAGGRIGELFF. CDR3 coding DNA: TGTGCCAGCAGCGGACTGCCCGGACAGGGTTCGAGGCTAGCAGGCGGAAGAATCGGGGAGCTGTTTTTT.

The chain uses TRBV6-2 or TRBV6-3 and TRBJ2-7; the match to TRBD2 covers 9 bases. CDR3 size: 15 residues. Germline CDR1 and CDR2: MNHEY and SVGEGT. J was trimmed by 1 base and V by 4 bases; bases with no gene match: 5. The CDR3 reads CASSSALAGSYEQYF. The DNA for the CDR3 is TGTGCCAGCAGTTCGGCCCTAGCGGGGTCCTACGAGCAGTACTTC.

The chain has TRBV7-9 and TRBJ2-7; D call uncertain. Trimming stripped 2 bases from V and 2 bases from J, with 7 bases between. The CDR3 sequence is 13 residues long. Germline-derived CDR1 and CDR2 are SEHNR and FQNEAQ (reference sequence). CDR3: CASSLTFTYEQYF. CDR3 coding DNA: TGTGCCAGCAGCTTAACGTTCACCTACGAGCAGTACTTC.

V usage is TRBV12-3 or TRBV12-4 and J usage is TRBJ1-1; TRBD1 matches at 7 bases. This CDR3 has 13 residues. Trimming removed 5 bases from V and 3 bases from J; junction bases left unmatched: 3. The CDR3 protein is CASSLDRDTEAFF. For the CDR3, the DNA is TGTGCCAGCAGTCTCGACAGGGACACTGAAGCTTTCTTT.

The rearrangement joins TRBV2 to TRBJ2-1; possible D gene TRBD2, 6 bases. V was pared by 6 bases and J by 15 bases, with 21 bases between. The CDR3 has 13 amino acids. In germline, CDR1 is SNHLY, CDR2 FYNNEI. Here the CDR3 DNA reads TGTGCCAGCAGGTTTGTGGAACGGGAGTATTCGTTCTTC. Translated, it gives CASRFVEREYSFF.

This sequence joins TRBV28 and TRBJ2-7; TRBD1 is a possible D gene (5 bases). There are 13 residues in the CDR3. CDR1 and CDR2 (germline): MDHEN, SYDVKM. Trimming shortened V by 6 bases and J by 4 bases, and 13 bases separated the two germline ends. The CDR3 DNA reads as TGTGCCAGCAGGTACCCAACAGGATACGAGCAGTACTTC. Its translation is CASRYPTGYEQYF.

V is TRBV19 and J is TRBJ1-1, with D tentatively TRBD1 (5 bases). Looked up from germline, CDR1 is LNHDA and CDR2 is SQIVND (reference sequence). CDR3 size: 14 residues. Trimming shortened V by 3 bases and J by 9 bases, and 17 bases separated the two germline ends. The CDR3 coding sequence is TGTGCCAGTAGTATGTACGGGCAGGGAGTTCAAGCTTTCTTT. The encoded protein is CASSMYGQGVQAFF.

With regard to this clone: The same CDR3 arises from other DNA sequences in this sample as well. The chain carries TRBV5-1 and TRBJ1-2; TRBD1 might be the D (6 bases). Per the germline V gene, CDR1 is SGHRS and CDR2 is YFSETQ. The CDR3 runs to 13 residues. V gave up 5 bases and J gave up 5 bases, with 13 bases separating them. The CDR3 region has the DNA TGCGCCAGCAGTCCGGGAGGGGGGTATGGCTACACCTTC. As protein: CASSPGGGYGYTF.